Described below is a single T cell receptor beta chain sequence and its context. Its antigen is not yet known. No clone much larger than this one lies a single base away; base qualities are absent. The sequencer listed for this sample is Illumina NovaSeq 6000. TCRalpha and TCRbeta cDNA libraries were constructed by 5'RACE with constant-segment primers, with sample barcodes and unique molecular identifiers being introduced. RNA was extracted from every sample with Trizol reagent. Amplification of the libraries took two PCR steps, and the second step added a second sample barcode plus Illumina TruSeq adapters. Libraries were sequenced on an Illumina NovaSeq with 2 x 150 bp paired-end reads. Turning to the authors' computational methods: Demultiplexing of reads and collapsing into UMI-guided consensus sequences were performed with migec v1.2.7. Using mixcr v2.1.11, UMI consensuses were aligned to TRA and TRB V and J templates and then assembled into clonotypes. A clonotype was counted as expanded or contracted only when both edgeR and NoisET called the clonotype significant, with the noise models trained on biological replicates. For edgeR calls, a false discovery rate-adjusted p below 0.01 and a log2 fold-change threshold of 1 were applied. As an exploratory analysis of dynamics, max-normalized trajectories of the 1000 most abundant clonotypes were examined with PCA combined with hierarchical clustering. Separately sequenced CD4+ and CD8+ repertoires were used to assign a CD4 or CD8 phenotype to each responding clone. TCRdb ran its own pipeline on the public reads, namely fastp trimming at Q25 and MiXCR clone calling, and kept in-frame beta chains. Under each unique CDR3 protein, matching rows form one entry showing the most common genes and DNA. None of the V and J calls come from the authors' own analysis; TCRdb made them. This sample is represented by roughly 610,000 distinct CDR3 sequences; 17% of them were singletons. The ten largest clones add up to 8.1% of the sample.

These data are taken from a study of T-cell memory formation after mild COVID-19 (dated by TCRdb to 2020 to 2023). Regarding the complete study: TCR sequence clusters from the two donors were found to be largely donor specific. The cohort comprised two young, previously healthy adult volunteers, one female and one male. In a couple of donors, T-cell clones that expanded and contracted after mild COVID-19 were tracked by sequencing TCRalpha and TCRbeta repertoires over time. General conclusions and limits of the study: Clones that contracted from day 15 to 85 showed balanced CD4/CD8 phenotypes, whereas a second wave of clones that expanded from day 15 to 37 leaned towards CD4+. Whether the second-wave clones peaking on day 37 were SARS-CoV-2 specific was not confirmed. The detection of some responding clones in pre-infection memory suggests that pre-existing cross-reactive memory T cells joined the SARS-CoV-2 response. The study covered only a couple of mild cases, and larger cohorts including severe cases with pre-infection samples were considered necessary. Contracting CD4+ clones turned up mainly in the CM and EM memory subsets, whereas EMRA was where CD8+ clones were enriched.

PBMCs were isolated by Ficoll-Paque density gradient centrifugation. Sequencing input: PBMCs or a T cell subset sorted from them (not recorded which). This clonotype was obtained from an adult woman who had mild COVID-19 (a few samples of this study predate the infection). The sample titles of this study are shuffled in the database, so cell type and time point are left out; the donor was told from shared clones.

The CDR3 in this case is CAWSVRAGITNGYTF. The bases read TGTGCCTGGAGTGTACGGGCAGGTATTACGAATGGCTACACCTTC. The sequence is built from TRBV30 and TRBJ1-2; the D gene assignment is ambiguous. The CDR3 contains 15 residues, cysteine and phenylalanine counted. Only CDR3 DNA is held: 45 bases, read in frame from base 1. CDR1 and CDR2 (GTSNPN, SVGIG) derive from the germline V gene (reference sequence). V drops 0 bases and J drops 6 bases, leaving 17 bases in between.